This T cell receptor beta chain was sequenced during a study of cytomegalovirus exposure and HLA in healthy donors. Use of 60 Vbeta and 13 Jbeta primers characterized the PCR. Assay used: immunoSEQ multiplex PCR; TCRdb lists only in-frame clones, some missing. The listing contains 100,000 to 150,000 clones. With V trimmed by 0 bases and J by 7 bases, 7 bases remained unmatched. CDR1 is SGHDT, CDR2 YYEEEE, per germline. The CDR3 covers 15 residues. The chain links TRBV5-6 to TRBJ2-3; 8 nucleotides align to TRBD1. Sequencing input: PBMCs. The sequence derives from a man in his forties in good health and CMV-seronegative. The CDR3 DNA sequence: TGTGCCAGCAGCTTGGCCCCAGGGGGCGAATATACGCAGTATTTT. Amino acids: CASSLAPGGEYTQYF. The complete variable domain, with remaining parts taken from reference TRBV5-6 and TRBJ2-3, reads DAGVTQSPTHLIKTRGQQVTLRCSPKSGHDTVSWYQQALGQGPQFIFQYYEEEERQRGNFPDRFSGHQFPNYSSELNVNALLLGDSALYLCASSLAPGGEYTQYFGPGTRLTVL.